This entry is about one TCR beta chain. Its antigen remains unidentified. The sample comes from a study of T-cell memory formation after mild COVID-19. The study's findings and limits: Memory sampled before infection contained some responding clones, suggesting cross-reactive memory joined.

TCRalpha and TCRbeta libraries used 5'RACE with constant-segment primers and UMIs. TCRdb re-analysed the 5' RACE reads in MiXCR, keeping a single row per CDR3 protein. The sample has roughly 500,000 distinct CDR3 sequences, around 21% seen once; the top ten hold around 12%. V was trimmed by 8 bases and J by 4 bases, leaving 3 bases between them. Germline CDR1 and CDR2: MNHEY and SVGAGI. CDR3 length: 10 amino acids. The chain joins TRBV6-5 to TRBJ1-5; D remains unclear. This TCR was sampled from an adult woman who had mild COVID-19 (a few samples of this study predate the infection). Cell type and time point are not known. Sequenced input: PBMCs or a T cell subset sorted from them (not recorded which). CDR3 loop: CASGNQPQHF. The CDR3 DNA sequence: TGTGCCAGCGGAAATCAGCCCCAGCATTTT.